These 14 T cell receptor beta chains came from one sample sequenced in a study of shared clonotypes between healthy human individuals (TCRdb year 2020). Library preparation used the immunoSEQ multiplex PCR assay. TCRdb mirrors the immuneACCESS table, restricted to in-frame sequences. Some clones are absent from its copies; in checked studies, under half trace to an unresolved V gene, and the reason for the others is unknown. A total of about 600,000 clones appear in this sample, about 97% of them only once. The leading ten clones occupy around 0.058% of the sample. The sample taken for sequencing was naive CD4+ T cells sorted from blood. The cell subset or site tag for this specimen amounts to: CD45RA+ positively selected. The receptor set was obtained from a young woman in good health.

This clone was found once. The rearrangement uses TRBV19 and TRBJ2-4; TRBD2 matches at 10 bases. Germline V lookup: CDR1 LNHDA, CDR2 SQIVND (reference sequence). V dropped 3 bases and J dropped 12; count of bases not matched to a gene: 5. There are 13 residues in the CDR3. CDR3 DNA sequence: TGTGCCAGTAGTATGAAGCTAGCGGGAGATCAGTACTTC. This sequence encodes CASSMKLAGDQYF.

The chain combines TRBV10-3 with TRBJ2-7, with D maybe TRBD1 (6 bases). The CDR3 length is 13 residues. Trimming took 5 bases from V and 4 from J, leaving 12 bases between them. Germline values: CDR1 ENHRY, CDR2 SYGVKD. The CDR3 spells CAISLGHPYEQYF. In nucleotides, the CDR3 is TGTGCCATCAGTCTGGGACACCCATACGAGCAGTACTTC.

The V gene is TRBV29-1, the J gene TRBJ2-1, with unresolved D. Germline CDR1 reads SQVTM; CDR2 reads ANQGSEA. V lost 4 bases, J lost 3 bases, and 4 bases lay in between. The CDR3 length is 11 residues. CDR3 amino acids: CSVARYNEQFF. The CDR3 bases are TGCAGCGTTGCTCGCTACAATGAGCAGTTCTTC.

A single count supports this clone. This chain joins TRBV28 and TRBJ1-2; D gene unclear. This CDR3 comprises 12 residues. Trimming left V 7 bases short and J 8 bases short, with 14 bases between. Per the germline V gene, CDR1 is MDHEN and CDR2 is SYDVKM. As DNA, the CDR3 is TGTGCCAGCACGAGATCCGTGGGAGGCTACACCTTC. Translation gives CASTRSVGGYTF.

This chain connects TRBV6-1 to TRBJ2-3; D is ambiguous. Trimming took off 1 base at V and 15 bases at J, with 26 bases between the two ends. The CDR3 is 16 amino acids. Germline V gene data show CDR1 as MNHNS and CDR2 as SASEGT. CDR3 region: CASSEEGRYVEQNLYF. The DNA of the CDR3 is TGTGCCAGCAGTGAAGAAGGTCGGTACGTGGAGCAGAACCTCTATTTT.

CDR3 sequence reads: CAISESPTNEKLFF. In DNA, the CDR3 is TGTGCCATCAGTGAGTCACCAACTAATGAAAAACTGTTTTTT. The chain is built from TRBV10-3 and TRBJ1-4, with D hard to call. Trimming cost V 0 bases and J 0 bases, with 2 bases left between them. Germline CDR1 is ENHRY and CDR2 is SYGVKD. This CDR3 spans 14 amino acids.

This chain links TRBV7-9 with TRBJ1-4; no definite D call. This CDR3 has 14 amino acids. The germline V and J ends were trimmed by 5 bases and 0 bases, with 7 bases remaining between them. Per the germline V gene, CDR1 is SEHNR and CDR2 is FQNEAQ (reference sequence). The CDR3 DNA reads TGTGCCAGCAGCCTACTTGCAACTAATGAAAAACTGTTTTTT. This gives the protein CASSLLATNEKLFF. The full variable domain, its missing parts supplied by reference TRBV7-9 and TRBJ1-4, is DTGVSQNPRHKITKRGQNVTFRCDPISEHNRLYWYRQTLGQGPEFLTYFQNEAQLEKSRLLSDRFSAERPKGSFSTLEIQRTEQGDSAMYLCASSLLATNEKLFFGSGTQLSVL.

The chain joins TRBV10-3 to TRBJ2-1; the D gene is possibly TRBD2 (8 bases). The CDR3 has 18 amino acids. From germline, CDR1 is ENHRY and CDR2 SYGVKD. The germline V and J ends were trimmed by 8 bases and 3 bases, with 26 bases remaining between them. CDR3 sequence reads: CAIQRAGRGLAGYNEQFF. CDR3 in DNA: TGTGCCATCCAGCGGGCGGGAAGGGGGCTAGCGGGCTACAATGAGCAGTTCTTC.

This clone was observed once. The chain uses TRBV18 and TRBJ2-1; D remains ambiguous. From germline, CDR1 is KGHSH and CDR2 LQKENI. The CDR3 loop spans 15 amino acids. Deletions cut 3 bases from V and 4 bases from J, with 13 bases between. In nucleotides, the CDR3 is TGTGCCAGCTCACCCAGCAGAGGCTCGTACAATGAGCAGTTCTTC. Amino acid sequence: CASSPSRGSYNEQFF. Combining the CDR3 with reference TRBV18 and TRBJ2-1 gives the whole variable domain NAGVMQNPRHLVRRRGQEARLRCSPMKGHSHVYWYRQLPEEGLKFMVYLQKENIIDESGMPKERFSAEFPKEGPSILRIQQVVRGDSAAYFCASSPSRGSYNEQFFGPGTRLTVL.

The table lists this clone with a count of one. The chain uses TRBV11-2 and TRBJ2-1; 9 bases line up with TRBD2. Germline loops: CDR1 SGHAT, CDR2 FQNNGV. This CDR3 comprises 17 residues. V dropped 0 bases and J dropped 8; count of bases not matched to a gene: 11. The chain's CDR3 is CASSLDLGGSGRYEQFF. The CDR3 nucleotides are TGTGCCAGCAGCTTAGATCTGGGGGGTAGCGGGAGATATGAGCAGTTCTTC.

This clone was detected once. The rearrangement uses TRBV5-1 and TRBJ2-1, with a tentative D call TRBD1 (6 bases). CDR1 SGHRS and CDR2 YFSETQ come from the germline V gene. CDR3 length: 16 residues. Deletions cut 0 bases from V and 4 bases from J, with 14 bases between. CDR3 in amino acids: CASSLAWDTTYNEQFF. The CDR3, as DNA: TGCGCCAGCAGCTTGGCGTGGGACACCACTTACAATGAGCAGTTCTTC.

The V call is TRBV5-1, the J call TRBJ1-1, with D unclear. Germline-derived CDR1 and CDR2 are SGHRS and YFSETQ. V was cut by 2 bases and J by 1 base, with 6 bases left in between. The length of the CDR3 is 13 residues. CDR3 protein: CASSFQANTEAFF. The DNA for the CDR3 is TGCGCCAGCAGCTTTCAGGCGAACACTGAAGCTTTCTTT.

The CDR3 protein is CAISFGQGAWEQYF. CDR3 nucleotide sequence: TGTGCCATCAGCTTTGGACAGGGAGCCTGGGAGCAGTACTTC. The chain is built from TRBV10-3 and TRBJ2-7; 8 bases align to TRBD1. After removal of 6 bases from V and 7 bases from J, the junction contained 11 bases not matched to a gene. Germline V gene data show CDR1 as ENHRY and CDR2 as SYGVKD. This CDR3 is built from 14 residues.

The V gene is TRBV6-5, the J gene TRBJ1-1; 8 positions match TRBD1. This CDR3 is built from 13 residues. Per germline, CDR1 MNHEY and CDR2 SVGAGI. The J segment lost 5 bases and the V segment lost 5 bases, leaving 4 bases of the junction unmatched. The CDR3 DNA sequence: TGTGCCAGCAGTCGCACAGGGGGAACTGAAGCTTTCTTT. Amino acids: CASSRTGGTEAFF.